What follows are 21 T cell receptor beta chains derived from one specimen sequenced in a study of cytomegalovirus exposure and HLA in healthy donors. PCR employed 60 Vbeta and 13 Jbeta primers. Clones were sequenced by immunoSEQ multiplex PCR, and TCRdb holds only the in-frame ones, with some missing. The profile shows roughly 180,000 clones, around 84% of them singletons. Sequenced material: PBMCs. The receptors stem from a boy between 2 and 10 years old in good health and CMV-seronegative.

This sequence joins TRBV27 and TRBJ2-3; weak D call: TRBD2 (6 bases). The CDR3 has 16 amino acids. Germline CDR1 and CDR2: MNHEY and SMNVEV (reference sequence). Trimming pared 2 bases from V and 5 bases from J, leaving 17 bases between. The CDR3 DNA is TGTGCCAGCAGTTTACGGCCCCTAGCGATAGGAGATACGCAGTATTTT. It specifies CASSLRPLAIGDTQYF.

The chain combines TRBV28 with TRBJ1-2; D might be TRBD1 (5 bases). The CDR3 runs 14 residues. Per germline, CDR1 MDHEN and CDR2 SYDVKM. Trimming pared 9 bases from V and 1 base from J, leaving 15 bases between. This CDR3 reads CASCTGGLNYGYTF. The CDR3 bases are TGTGCCAGTTGTACGGGGGGACTTAACTATGGCTACACCTTC.

The rearrangement uses TRBV2 and TRBJ1-2; D remains unclear. The CDR3 is 12 amino acids. The V gene lost 4 bases and the J gene lost 5 bases, with 8 bases spanning the gap. CDR1 is SNHLY and CDR2 is FYNNEI in the germline V gene. CDR3 amino acids: CASSGAGYGYTF. The CDR3 DNA reads as TGTGCCAGCAGTGGGGCAGGATATGGCTACACCTTC.

This clone was counted a few times. V is TRBV2 and J is TRBJ2-7, with 8 bases fitting TRBD1. This CDR3 contains 14 residues. The trim removed 7 bases at V and 2 bases at J, leaving 7 bases unmatched. CDR1 is SNHLY and CDR2 is FYNNEI in the germline V gene. CDR3 DNA: TGTGCCAGCACTAAGGACAGGGCGACCTACGAGCAGTACGTC. Amino acids: CASTKDRATYEQYV.

CDR3 in amino acids: CASSETPGQGGSPLHF. In DNA form, the CDR3 reads TGTGCCAGCAGTGAAACTCCGGGACAGGGTGGTTCACCCCTCCACTTT. This chain joins TRBV2 and TRBJ1-6; TRBD1 aligns across 9 bases. V trimming: 2 bases; J trimming: 9 bases; junction bases outside the gene matches: 8. From germline, CDR1 is SNHLY and CDR2 FYNNEI. The CDR3 totals 16 residues.

CDR3 sequence reads: CASSQDPSGSKNEQFF. CDR3 nucleotide sequence: TGTGCCAGCAGCCAAGATCCAAGCGGGAGCAAAAATGAGCAGTTCTTC. The chain uses TRBV4-2 and TRBJ2-1; 8 bases map to TRBD2. CDR1 is LGHNA, CDR2 YNFKEQ, per germline. This CDR3 region has 16 residues. The V and J ends lost 0 bases and 7 bases, in that order; junction bases with no gene match: 8.

This chain connects TRBV27 to TRBJ2-2, with D perhaps TRBD1 (6 bases). V lost 5 bases to trimming and J lost 1 base, with 14 bases between them. This CDR3 is 16 amino acids long. CDR1 MNHEY and CDR2 SMNVEV come from the germline V gene (reference sequence). CDR3 DNA sequence: TGTGCCAGCAGTGTAAACCCGGGACAGAACACCGGGGAGCTGTTTTTT. Translation gives CASSVNPGQNTGELFF.

The chain recombines TRBV4-1 with TRBJ2-7; 12 bases are a match to TRBD2. The CDR3 runs to 14 residues. V dropped 5 bases and J dropped 5; count of bases not matched to a gene: 4. Germline CDR1 is MGHRA and CDR2 is YSYEKL. The CDR3 region is CASSSWTSGNEQYF. Here the CDR3 DNA reads TGCGCCAGCAGCTCATGGACTAGCGGGAACGAGCAGTACTTC.

The chain couples TRBV27 to TRBJ2-3; 9 bases are a match to TRBD1. V trimming: 2 bases; J trimming: 3 bases; junction bases outside the gene matches: 3. CDR3 length: 15 residues. Germline V gene lookup returns CDR1 MNHEY and CDR2 SMNVEV (reference sequence). CDR3 DNA sequence: TGTGCCAGCAGTTTAGAGGGACAGGGTACAGATACGCAGTATTTT. It is translated as CASSLEGQGTDTQYF.

The chain is built from TRBV9 and TRBJ1-1, with D possibly being TRBD1 (5 bases). The germline V and J ends were trimmed by 7 bases and 1 base, with 14 bases remaining between them. This CDR3 has 14 residues. CDR1 is SGDLS, CDR2 YYNGEE, per germline. CDR3 residues: CASSKGAQNTEAFF. The CDR3 nucleotides are TGTGCCAGCTCAAAAGGGGCGCAGAACACTGAAGCTTTCTTT. Filled out from reference TRBV9 and TRBJ1-1, the complete variable domain reads DSGVTQTPKHLITATGQRVTLRCSPRSGDLSVYWYQQSLDQGLQFLIQYYNGEERAKGNILERFSAQQFPDLHSELNLSSLELGDSALYFCASSKGAQNTEAFFGQGTRLTVV.

V and J are TRBV10-3 and TRBJ2-2; 7 bases map to TRBD1. CDR3 length: 16 amino acids. With V trimmed by 7 bases and J by 0 bases, 8 bases remained unmatched. CDR1 and CDR2 from the germline V gene are ENHRY and SYGVKD. CDR3 DNA sequence: TGTGCCATCACCCCTGGGACAGACGCGAACACCGGGGAGCTGTTTTTT. Encoded protein: CAITPGTDANTGELFF.

The chain links TRBV2 to TRBJ1-4; 7 nucleotides align to TRBD1. The CDR3 consists of 14 residues. CDR1 and CDR2 (germline): SNHLY, FYNNEI. The J segment lost 4 bases and the V segment lost 6 bases, leaving 5 bases of the junction unmatched. In DNA, the CDR3 is TGTGCCAGCAGGACCGGGACAGTTAATGAAAAACTGTTTTTT. Translation gives CASRTGTVNEKLFF.

This chain uses TRBV2 with TRBJ1-3; 7 bases match TRBD1. The CDR3 has 18 amino acids. With V trimmed by 6 bases and J by 4 bases, 18 bases remained unmatched. Germline lookup yields CDR1 SNHLY and CDR2 FYNNEI. The CDR3 DNA reads as TGTGCCAGCAGGGAGGACAGGCGAACCCATAAACCCGGAAACACCATATATTTT. As protein: CASREDRRTHKPGNTIYF.

The chain joins TRBV20-1 to TRBJ1-1; no clear D gene. Trimming stripped 3 bases from V and 8 bases from J, with 10 bases between. The germline V gene has CDR1 DFQATT and CDR2 SNEGSKA (reference sequence). The CDR3 has 11 residues. The CDR3 loop reads CSASTKAEAFF. As DNA, the CDR3 is TGCAGTGCTAGTACTAAGGCAGAAGCTTTCTTT.

This clone was seen a handful of times. The rearrangement uses TRBV2 and TRBJ1-3; TRBD1 agrees at 7 bases. Per germline, CDR1 SNHLY and CDR2 FYNNEI. This CDR3 contains 14 residues. With 5 bases clipped from V and 6 bases from J, the junction kept 7 bases outside the gene matches. The CDR3 loop reads CASSTDRVQNTIYF. As DNA, the CDR3 is TGTGCCAGCAGTACAGACAGGGTTCAAAACACCATATATTTT.

The chain recombines TRBV19 with TRBJ1-5; D is perhaps TRBD1 (6 bases). The CDR3 contains 16 residues. Germline values: CDR1 LNHDA, CDR2 SQIVND (reference sequence). V was shortened by 0 bases and J by 0 bases, with 9 bases between the two germline ends. The CDR3 sequence is CASSIEGGYSNQPQHF. The CDR3 coding sequence is TGTGCCAGTAGTATAGAAGGGGGTTATAGCAATCAGCCCCAGCATTTT.

This clone was recorded only once. The rearrangement links TRBV13 to TRBJ2-7; tentatively, D is TRBD2 (5 bases). CDR1 and CDR2 from the germline V gene are PRHDT and FYEKMQ (reference sequence). Trimming shortened V by 5 bases and J by 9 bases, and 17 bases separated the two germline ends. This CDR3 spans 13 amino acids. The CDR3: CASSLSVPLGQYF. The CDR3, as DNA: TGTGCCAGCAGCCTTAGCGTCCCACTCGGGCAGTACTTC. Together with reference TRBV13 and TRBJ2-7, the CDR3 gives the full variable domain: AAGVIQSPRHLIKEKRETATLKCYPIPRHDTVYWYQQGPGQDPQFLISFYEKMQSDKGSIPDRFSAQQFSDYHSELNMSSLELGDSALYFCASSLSVPLGQYFGPGTRLTVT.

The chain is built from TRBV2 and TRBJ2-3; 10 bases line up with TRBD2. Germline V gives CDR1 SNHLY, CDR2 FYNNEI. The CDR3 covers 15 residues. With 6 bases clipped from V and 5 bases from J, the junction kept 8 bases outside the gene matches. In DNA, the CDR3 is TGTGCCAGCAGAGAGGCTAGCGGGGGACGAGATACGCAGTATTTT. Amino acids: CASREASGGRDTQYF.

The chain links TRBV27 to TRBJ1-2; tentative D call: TRBD1 (5 bases). V lost 4 bases and J 4 bases, leaving 10 bases between the germline ends. The CDR3 loop spans 13 amino acids. In germline, CDR1 is MNHEY, CDR2 SMNVEV (reference sequence). The CDR3 loop is CASSSRGTYGYTF. CDR3 coding DNA: TGTGCCAGCAGTTCGCGGGGGACCTATGGCTACACCTTC.

The rearrangement links TRBV28 to TRBJ1-2; TRBD1 matches 8 bases. This CDR3 is built from 15 residues. The germline V gene encodes CDR1 MDHEN and CDR2 SYDVKM. Losses at the gene ends were 4 bases for V and 8 bases for J; bases not matched to a gene: 12. The CDR3 reads CASSSGDGQGRGYTF. CDR3 sequence (DNA): TGTGCCAGCAGTTCAGGGGACGGACAGGGAAGGGGCTACACCTTC.

The chain carries TRBV13 and TRBJ2-7, with D possibly being TRBD1 (5 bases). Between the trimmed V and J ends, which lost 5 bases and 1 base, there was a span of 12 bases. Germline assignment: CDR1 PRHDT and CDR2 FYEKMQ (reference sequence). The CDR3 is 14 residues long. The CDR3 is CASSQTDSSYEQYV. Here the CDR3 DNA reads TGTGCCAGCAGCCAGACAGATTCATCCTACGAGCAGTACGTC.